Given below is one T cell receptor (beta chain) in context. Antigen: not known. The PBMCs studied were ones that came from around 10 ml fresh peripheral blood. RNA transcripts served as the template for amplifying TCR beta CDR3 regions. A set of HTBI primers served as the primers for a first-round RT-PCR of the TCR CDR3. TCRdb passed the multiplex PCR reads through MiXCR, listing each CDR3 protein once. The table lists 800,000 or so distinct CDR3 sequences, roughly 40% of them singletons. The record originates from a study of T cells in Graves' hyperthyroidism and ophthalmopathy. CDR1 is MNHNS, CDR2 SASEGT, per germline. V lost 8 bases and J 1 base, leaving 11 bases between the germline ends. The CDR3 sequence is 13 residues long. General observations from the study: Ophthalmopathy was identified by the model a median about 6.8 months ahead of onset.

This chain uses TRBV6-1 with TRBJ2-5; either TRBD1 or TRBD2 may supply D (5 bases each). Sequenced sample: blood. The receptor comes from a man between 18 and 29 years old with Graves' hyperthyroidism. CDR3 loop: CASGRGTQETQYF. As DNA, the CDR3 is TGTGCCAGCGGAAGAGGGACCCAAGAGACCCAGTACTTC.